This TCR beta chain emerged from a study of T cells after yellow fever vaccination. This clonotype was detected many times. The germline CDR1 and CDR2 sequences are SQVTM and ANQGSEA. This CDR3 comprises 12 residues. Trimming shortened V by 4 bases and J by 1 base, and 7 bases separated the two germline ends. Synthesis of TCR cDNA relied on 5'RACE template switching, which attached a universal primer site and UMIs. TCRdb re-called the 5' RACE reads through MiXCR, storing one row per CDR3 protein. Counted here are 250,000 or so distinct CDR3 sequences, about 7.1% occurring once; the ten biggest clones make up roughly 0.93%.

This specimen consisted of CD4+ T cells sorted from PBMCs, obtained 15 days after the yellow fever booster vaccination. This TCR was sampled from a man aged 30 to 45 who received the YFV17D yellow fever vaccine. V gene TRBV29-1 combines with J gene TRBJ2-5; unclear D gene. DNA of the CDR3: TGCAGCGTTGCTGGGTTCCAAGAGACCCAGTACTTC. It codes for CSVAGFQETQYF.